The rows below give T cell receptor beta chains drawn from one sample of a study of blood T cell repertoires in COVID-19. Here immunoSEQ multiplex PCR was the method, and the copy in TCRdb shows in-frame clones only, minus some. The data contain over 70,000 clones, around three quarters of them singletons. Source material: peripheral blood. The receptor source for this set is a human donor in a cohort sampled during active COVID-19. Each CDR3 is given with its conserved first and last residue. The D gene is left open where the match is weak. Clone size appears in some rows only: once, few, many, or a class for an expanded clone.

V gene	clone size	J gene	D gene	CDR3 DNA	CDR3 protein
TRBV5-6	-	TRBJ1-2	-	TGTGCCAGCAGCTTGGTAGGGACACAAGATGGCTACACCTTC	CASSLVGTQDGYTF
TRBV27	-	TRBJ2-1	-	TGTGCCAGTACCGAGGGACTCCGCTACAATGAGCAGTTCTTC	CASTEGLRYNEQFF
TRBV19	-	TRBJ2-6	-	TGTGCCAGTAGTATGAGGTCAGTTGGGGCCAACGTCCTGACTTTC	CASSMRSVGANVLTF
TRBV5-5	-	TRBJ2-1	-	TGTGCCAGCAGCGGGGGGGACATCCTCTACAATGAGCAGTTCTTC	CASSGGDILYNEQFF
TRBV7-9	-	TRBJ2-4	-	TGTGCCAGCAGCTTAGACCTAAACTTAGCCTCTGACATTCAGTACTTC	CASSLDLNLASDIQYF
TRBV4-3	once	TRBJ2-1	TRBD1	TGCGCCAGCAGCCATTCGGACAGGGGGCGTGAATTCTTC	CASSHSDRGREFF
TRBV5-1	-	TRBJ1-1	TRBD1	TGCGCCAGCACCCGGGACAGCCACACTGAAGCTTTCTTT	CASTRDSHTEAFF
TRBV5-5	-	TRBJ2-3	-	TGTGCCAGCAGCTTAGAAGAGCGGCGGGCCCCCACAGATACGCAGTATTTT	CASSLEERRAPTDTQYF
TRBV29-1	-	TRBJ1-2	-	TGCAGCGTTGGGGGCCACGTCGGTGGCTACACCTTC	CSVGGHVGGYTF
TRBV21-1	once	TRBJ2-7	-	TGTGCCAGCAGCAAAAAGGACAGGGCAATCTCCTACGAGCAGTACTTC	CASSKKDRAISYEQYF
TRBV4-2	once	TRBJ2-3	-	TGTGCCAGCAGCCAAGGAGGGGATACGCAGTATTTT	CASSQGGDTQYF
TRBV4-3	-	TRBJ1-5	-	TGCGCCAGCAGCCTAACGTCGGGGTTGGGTCAGCCCCAGCATTTT	CASSLTSGLGQPQHF
TRBV28	-	TRBJ2-5	-	TGTGCCAGCAGTTTGCGGGAGACCCAGTACTTC	CASSLRETQYF
TRBV10-3	-	TRBJ2-7	-	TGTGCCATCAGTGAGTCCGGGGGGCGACCCTCCTACGAGCAGTACTTC	CAISESGGRPSYEQYF
TRBV7-9	-	TRBJ2-7	-	TGTGCCAGCAGCCCGTTTGGGCCCAACGAGCAGTACTTC	CASSPFGPNEQYF
TRBV7-2	-	TRBJ2-4	TRBD1	TGTGCCAGCAGCTTACCCAGGGGGCTAAACATTCAGTACTTC	CASSLPRGLNIQYF
TRBV19	-	TRBJ2-4	TRBD2	TGTGCCAGTAGTATAGGAGGACTAGCGGGAGTGTACATTCAGTACTTC	CASSIGGLAGVYIQYF
TRBV30	-	TRBJ1-2	-	TGTGCCTGGAGTGCCGCGGGGCGCCCCTATGGCTACACCTTC	CAWSAAGRPYGYTF
TRBV18	once	TRBJ2-7	-	TGTGCCAGCTCACCAGCGGGGGCTACCTACGAGCAGTACTTC	CASSPAGATYEQYF
TRBV7-9	-	TRBJ2-2	-	TGTGCCAGCAGCGCAGAGGGACAAGAACACCGGGGAGCTGTTTTT	CASSAEGQEHRGAVF
TRBV30	-	TRBJ2-3	TRBD2	TGTGCCTGGAAGATAGTGCGGGAGGTGGAAGATACGCAGTATTTT	CAWKIVREVEDTQYF
TRBV7-6	-	TRBJ2-7	-	TGTGCCAGCAGCACCGACAGCGAGCAGTACTTC	CASSTDSEQYF
TRBV12-1	-	TRBJ2-3	-	TGTGCCAGCAGCCCCCGTACTAGCGGGTCCTATAGCACAGATACGCAGTATTTT	CASSPRTSGSYSTDTQYF
TRBV14	-	TRBJ2-5	TRBD1	TGTGCCAGCAGCCAATGGGACAGGGGGCTTCGGCTAGCGGGAGTTCTTAGAGGAGAGACCCAGTACTTC	CASSQWDRGLRLAGVLRGETQYF
TRBV6-2/TRBV6-3	-	TRBJ1-1	-	TGTGCCAGCAGTTTATATGACGGCAGGGCAAGGAACACTGAAGCTTTCTTT	CASSLYDGRARNTEAFF
TRBV2	-	TRBJ2-3	TRBD1	TGTGCCACTTCGACAGGGGGTCTTACAGATACGCAGTATTTT	CATSTGGLTDTQYF
TRBV27	-	TRBJ2-7	TRBD1	TGTGCCAGCAGTTTCGGGACAGGGGTCGGCGAGCAGTACTTC	CASSFGTGVGEQYF
TRBV28	-	TRBJ2-3	-	TGTGCCAGCAGCGTACAGGTCAGGGCAGATACGCAGTATTTT	CASSVQVRADTQYF
TRBV3-1/TRBV3-2	-	TRBJ1-1	TRBD1	TGTGCCAGCAGCCAGGGCAGGGGGAGGACTGAAGCTTTCTTT	CASSQGRGRTEAFF
TRBV11-3	-	TRBJ1-1	-	TGTGCCAGCAGCTTAGATGACAAGAACACTGAAGCTTTCTTT	CASSLDDKNTEAFF
TRBV18	-	TRBJ1-1	-	TGTGCCAGCTCACCCTCAGGGGCCATACAGATGAACACTGAAGCTTTCTTT	CASSPSGAIQMNTEAFF
TRBV15	-	TRBJ1-4	-	TGTGCCACCAAGCCGGGGGGGGCAACTAATGAAAAACTGTTTTTT	CATKPGGATNEKLFF
TRBV7-3	-	TRBJ1-2	TRBD1	TGTGCCAGTCCCGGGACAGGGGGCGCAAACTATGGCTACACCTTC	CASPGTGGANYGYTF
TRBV24-1	-	TRBJ2-7	TRBD1	TGTGCCACCAGTGATTTATGGGACAGTGAGGACGAGCAGTACTTC	CATSDLWDSEDEQYF
TRBV5-8	-	TRBJ1-2	-	TGTGCCAGCAGCTTGGGGCAGGGGCCCGTCTATGGCTACACCTTC	CASSLGQGPVYGYTF
TRBV28	-	TRBJ1-4	TRBD1	TGTGCCACCACAGTGACGGGACAGCCAACTAATGAAAAACTGTTTTTT	CATTVTGQPTNEKLFF
TRBV6-2/TRBV6-3	-	TRBJ2-4	TRBD2	TGTGCCAGCAGTCGGCCGGGACTAGCGGGAGTCGGAGCCAAAAACATTCAGTACTTC	CASSRPGLAGVGAKNIQYF
TRBV9	-	TRBJ2-7	TRBD2	TGTGCCAGCAGCGTAGGGGCGCTAGCGGCCTACGAGCAGTACTTC	CASSVGALAAYEQYF
TRBV2	-	TRBJ2-7	TRBD2	TGTGCCAGCAGTGAGTCTAGCGGGATTGGAGAGCAGTACTTC	CASSESSGIGEQYF
TRBV28	-	TRBJ1-2	TRBD1	TGTGCCAGCAGAACAGGGACAGGGCAAAACTATGGCTACACCTTC	CASRTGTGQNYGYTF
TRBV28	-	TRBJ1-4	TRBD1	TGTGCCAGCAGTGGACAGGTTAATGAAAAACTGTTTTTT	CASSGQVNEKLFF
TRBV11-3	-	TRBJ2-2	-	TGTGCCAGCAGCTTCGGGGTAGACTCCGGGGAGCTGTTTTTT	CASSFGVDSGELFF
TRBV20-1	-	TRBJ2-1	-	TGCAGTGCGACAGTCAGCAAGGAGCAGTTCTTC	CSATVSKEQFF
TRBV4-2	-	TRBJ2-1	TRBD1	TGTGCCAGCAGCCAGGCTGGGACAGGCTCCTACAATGAGCAGTTCTTC	CASSQAGTGSYNEQFF
TRBV11-3	-	TRBJ2-1	-	TGTGCCAGCAGCTTAGGGAGCTCCTACAATGAGCAGTTCTTC	CASSLGSSYNEQFF
TRBV3-1/TRBV3-2	-	TRBJ2-7	TRBD2	TGTGCCAGCAGCCACGGACTAGCTTCCTACGAGCAGTACTTC	CASSHGLASYEQYF